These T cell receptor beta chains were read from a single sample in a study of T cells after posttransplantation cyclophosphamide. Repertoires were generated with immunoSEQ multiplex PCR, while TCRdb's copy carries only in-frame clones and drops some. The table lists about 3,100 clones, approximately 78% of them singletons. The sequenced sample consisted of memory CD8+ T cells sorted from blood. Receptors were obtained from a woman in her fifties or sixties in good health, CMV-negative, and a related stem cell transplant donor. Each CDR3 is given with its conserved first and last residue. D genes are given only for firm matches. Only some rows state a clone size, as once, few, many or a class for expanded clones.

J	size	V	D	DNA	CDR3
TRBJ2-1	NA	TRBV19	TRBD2	TGTGCCAGTAGTATAGGGTTAGCGGGGGCTTCCTACAATGAGCAGTTCTTC	CASSIGLAGASYNEQFF
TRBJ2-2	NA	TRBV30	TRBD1	TGTGCCTGGAGTGACGACAGGGGGCGCAGGACCGGGGAGCTGTTTTTT	CAWSDDRGRRTGELFF
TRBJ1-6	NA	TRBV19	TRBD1	TGTGCCAGTAGTGGCACAGGGGGCTTACGCCCCCTCCACTTT	CASSGTGGLRPLHF
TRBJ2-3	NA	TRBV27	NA	TGTGCCAGCAGTCCCCGCGGCGGATACACAGATACGCAGTATTTT	CASSPRGGYTDTQYF
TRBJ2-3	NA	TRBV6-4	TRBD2	TGTGCCAGCAGTGTAGGGACTAGCGGGCCAGATACGCAGTATTTT	CASSVGTSGPDTQYF
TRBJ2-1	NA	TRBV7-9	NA	TGTGCCAGCAGCTTTCCTCCGCATTTGGACTATAGGATTGCCCATGAGCAGTTCTTC	CASSFPPHLDYRIAHEQFF
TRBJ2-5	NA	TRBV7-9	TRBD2	TGTGCCAGCAGCTCCCCCCTTAGCGGGATGGGGACCCAGTACTTC	CASSSPLSGMGTQYF
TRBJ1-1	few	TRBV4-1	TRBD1	TGCGCCAGCAGCCAAGAAGACAGGGGTCTTGAAGCTTTCTTT	CASSQEDRGLEAFF
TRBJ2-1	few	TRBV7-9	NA	TGTGCCAGCAGCTTAGGGGGCATCTACAATGAGCAGTTCTTC	CASSLGGIYNEQFF
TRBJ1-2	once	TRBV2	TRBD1	TGTGCCAGCAGTGGGTCCGGGACAGGCCTTCTAGGCTACACCTTC	CASSGSGTGLLGYTF
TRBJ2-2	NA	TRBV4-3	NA	TGCGCCAGCAGCCAAGATTACAGCACCGGGGAGCTGTTTTTT	CASSQDYSTGELFF
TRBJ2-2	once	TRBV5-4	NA	TGTGCCAGCAGCTGGGACTCCGGGGAGCTGTTTTTT	CASSWDSGELFF
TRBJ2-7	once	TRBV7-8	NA	TGTGCCAGCAGCCCCCTAAACCCCTACGAGCAGTACTTC	CASSPLNPYEQYF
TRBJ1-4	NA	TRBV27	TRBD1	TGTGCCAGCAGCCAGACAGGGGGTATCGGTAATGAAAAACTGTTTTTT	CASSQTGGIGNEKLFF
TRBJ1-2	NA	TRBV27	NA	TGTGCCAGCAGTTCGGGGGACCTTAGGGTTGGCTATGGCTACACCTTC	CASSSGDLRVGYGYTF
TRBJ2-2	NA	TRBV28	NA	TGTGCCAGCAGTTATGGGTGGGCAGGGGAGACCGGGGAGCTGTTTTTT	CASSYGWAGETGELFF
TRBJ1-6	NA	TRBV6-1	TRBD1	TGTGCCAGCAGTAGGGACAGCACTAATTCACCCCTCCACTTT	CASSRDSTNSPLHF
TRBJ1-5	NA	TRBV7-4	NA	TGTGCCAGCAGCCCCACCACGGCAGGTTCACAGCCCCAGCATTTT	CASSPTTAGSQPQHF